This T cell receptor beta chain is drawn from a study of cytomegalovirus exposure and HLA in healthy donors. The study ran its PCR with 60 Vbeta and 13 Jbeta primers. The table came from immunoSEQ multiplex PCR; TCRdb's copy has only in-frame clones and leaves some out. The sample gives under 200,000 clones, about four fifths of which show up once; 7.5% to 9.5% is in the top ten. V lost 3 bases and J 0 bases, leaving 12 bases between the germline ends. This CDR3 contains 16 residues. The specimen was PBMCs. The V and J genes are TRBV23-1 and TRBJ1-3; D may be TRBD1 (6 bases). TRBV23-1 is noted as an ORF with a role that remains uncertain. This sequence was found in a male donor in good health and CMV-seropositive. The CDR3 sequence is CASSHNPGASGNTIYF. Here the CDR3 DNA reads TGCGCCAGCAGTCATAATCCAGGGGCCTCTGGAAACACCATATATTTT.